This T cell receptor beta chain was sequenced for a study of naive and memory T cell subsets (dated by TCRdb to the late 2010s). Regarding the study in general: Sorted naive and memory T cell subsets from peripheral blood were analyzed in the study using a UMI-based, open-source pipeline for TCR alpha and beta sequencing. RNA was DNase-treated and reverse transcribed with TCR constant-region primers, mostly using SuperScript III. IgG serology results and the functional CMV T cell responses were in complete agreement.

The CDR3 spans 15 residues, from the cysteine through the phenylalanine. Only CDR3 DNA remains: 45 bases, in frame from the first base. CDR1 and CDR2 (SGHTA, FQGNSA) derive from the germline V gene. V loses 2 bases at its end and J loses 6 bases; junction bases beyond the gene matches: 4. General study outcomes and caveats: In both CD4 and CD8 cells, a rise in Gini index and a fall in Shannon and inverse Simpson diversity were observed from naive through CM, EM and EMRA. The repertoire findings for the naive and memory subsets could not be validated against a ground truth, as none was available. RNA-based TCR counts may be influenced by expression changes linked to T cell activation and differentiation. Following error correction, more than 95% of naive TCR sequences occurred only once, which made naive abundance distributions much steeper than those of memory subsets. A power law was followed by TCR abundance, with an exponent that differed between naive and memory subsets but was consistent across the three individuals. Clonotypes were defined as single alpha or beta chain sequences, not paired alpha/beta receptors. A few larger clonotypes were found in naive repertoires, especially CD8, and these larger clonotypes were possibly memory cells re-expressing CD45RA.

Receptor libraries were prepared by UMI-ligation and nested PCR. The beta constant-region primer was an equimolar mix of two oligonucleotides covering both TRBC1 and TRBC2. The ligated cDNA went through four rounds of PCR with nested alpha and beta constant-region primers together with the SP2 primer. A single-stranded oligonucleotide bearing the SP2 primer plus a 12-nucleotide UMI was ligated onto the 3' end of the cDNA by T4 RNA ligase 1. The ligation reaction was kept at 16 degrees C for roughly 19-25 hours. PCR2 was usually performed as a SYBR Green qPCR and halted at a preset threshold so that over-amplification would not occur. All purifications after the first were performed with Agencourt AMPure XP magnetic beads. Library quantification was done by Qubit, followed by a TapeStation check on which the main peak was expected at around 650 bp. Pooled libraries were sequenced on an Illumina MiSeq using v2 2x251 paired-end kits, and typically about 0.95-2.1 million reads were obtained per sample. Each sample's library went into the pool at about 4.1 nM, and roughly 4.5-7.5% PhiX was added to help with cluster recognition. The study's processing was this. Using tag matching that tolerated one base-pair mismatch, Decombinator assigned V and J genes to FASTQ reads that had been processed by Demultiplexor. By using UMIs, Collapsinator corrected both sequencing errors and the frequency errors caused by PCR heterogeneity. CDR3Translator translated TCRs and extracted CDR3s from the conserved cysteine to the FGXG phenylalanine, flagging non-productive sequences. Gini, Shannon entropy and inverse Simpson indices were calculated on repertoires subsampled to equal numbers of UMI-defined TCRs. Power-law fits to clonotype abundance distributions were performed by maximum likelihood within the linear range. For one naive CD8 sample, the pipeline and MIGEC produced similar UMI counts, unique TCR numbers and clonal distributions. In one analysis, naive TCRs also found in any memory subset of the same donor were removed from the naive repertoire. The repertoires were searched for 5,500 to 8,000 CMV-associated CDR3 sequences that had been compiled from VDJdb and a published dataset. The public reads were reprocessed in TCRdb via fastp at Q25 and MiXCR, keeping in-frame beta chains. When rows share a CDR3 protein, they turn into one entry using the most common DNA and genes. These V and J calls are TCRdb output, not the study's own analysis. Within this sample are roughly 99,000 distinct CDR3 sequences, with about 10% of them counted one time only. Together, the top ten hold roughly 0.13% of the sample.

Separate amplification of TCR alpha and beta chain libraries was performed from the second PCR step onward. CMV status of each donor was established by measuring IFNgamma production from CD4+ T cells after fresh PBMCs were stimulated overnight with CMV viral lysate. Miltenyi beads were used first to positively select CD4 T cells, and CD8 T cells were then positively selected from the CD4-negative fraction. Cells were stained for CD3, CD4, CD8, CD45RA, CD27 and a live/dead dye and were sorted on a BD Aria II into four subsets based on CD45RA and CD27. Blood came from a few healthy volunteers, each fractionated into CD4 and CD8 T cells and then into four differentiation subsets. About 120 ml of peripheral blood was drawn per donor, and PBMC were isolated by Ficoll-Paque PLUS density-gradient centrifugation. After sorting, cells were lysed in RLT buffer, RNA was extracted using a Qiagen RNeasy kit, and the extracted RNA was stored at -80 degrees C.

This clonotype appeared many times. Its antigen remains undetermined. No much larger clone is present one base from it, and per-base qualities are unavailable. This clonotype was obtained from a human donor in good health. This chain is built from TRBV7-2 and TRBJ2-1; TRBD2 matches 10 bases in the middle. The sequenced sample was naive CD4+ T cells from blood. In light of the paper, this sample's cell subset or site label describes: naive T cells, CD45RA high CD27+. In nucleotides, the sequence is TGTGCCAGCAGCTTACTAGCGGGAGTCCCCAATGAGCAGTTCTTC. Translated, it reads CASSLLAGVPNEQFF.